The 24 T cell receptor beta chains in this list originate from one sample, sequenced in a study of CXCR3-negative and CXCR3-positive naive CD8 T cells. These TCRs are of unknown antigen specificity. Study-wide results and caveats: Naive cells with CXCR3 showed TRB CDR3s that were more hydrophobic than those in CXCR3-negative naive cells.

Libraries were UMI-labeled 5' RACE TRB cDNA. Using the 5' RACE reads, TCRdb records one entry per CDR3 protein without DNA. This sample contains about 120,000 distinct CDR3 sequences. Sequencing was carried out using naive CXCR3+ CD8+ T cells from blood. The subset is: CD45RO-CCR7+CD27+CD95- naive CD8+ T cells expressing CXCR3 (TNR3+). These receptor sequences come from a human donor in good health. Some clones in this sample may be carry-over from other donors' samples.

The rearrangement uses TRBV4-1 and TRBJ2-1. The CDR3 is 11 amino acids. Germline CDR1 is MGHRA and CDR2 is YSYEKL. The CDR3 reads CASSQVTDQVF.

V is TRBV12-3 or TRBV12-4 and J is TRBJ2-5; TCRdb lists TRBD2, though no DNA is available to test this call. The CDR3 has 17 amino acids. This CDR3 is CASSLSPSGGYQETQYF.

This chain joins TRBV11-2 and TRBJ1-1. Germline V CDR1 and CDR2: SGHAT, FQNNGV. This CDR3 spans 15 amino acids. The chain's CDR3 is CASSFTGQLHTEAFF.

V gene TRBV10-3 combines with J gene TRBJ1-1. Germline CDR1 reads ENHRY; CDR2 reads SYGVKD. The CDR3 length is 13 residues. CDR3 residues: CAISDLGNTEAFF.

The rearrangement uses TRBV7-6 and TRBJ1-5; TCRdb's D call of TRBD1 is untestable without DNA. This CDR3 region has 16 residues. Germline V gene lookup returns CDR1 SGHVS and CDR2 FNYEAQ. The CDR3: CASSQGSGQGTRPQHF.

J is TRBJ2-3 and V is TRBV28; TCRdb selects TRBD1, and the lack of DNA leaves this call unchecked. The CDR3 sequence is 15 residues long. Germline loops: CDR1 MDHEN, CDR2 SYDVKM. The CDR3 is CASSPRGSRADTQYF.

V and J are TRBV19 and TRBJ1-5; lacking DNA, the TRBD1 call made by TCRdb goes unchecked. Germline CDR1 reads LNHDA; CDR2 reads SQIVND (reference sequence). CDR3 size: 15 residues. The CDR3 region is CASSIGTANNQPQHF.

This rearrangement joins TRBV7-6 to TRBJ2-7; absent DNA, TCRdb's TRBD1 call cannot be checked. The germline V gene has CDR1 SGHVS and CDR2 FNYEAQ. CDR3 size: 13 residues. This CDR3 reads CASSLGQGDEQYF.

The chain employs TRBV28 and TRBJ1-5. Germline V gene sequence: CDR1 MDHEN, CDR2 SYDVKM. CDR3 length: 15 amino acids. This CDR3 is CASSSGLYSNQPQHF.

The V and J genes are TRBV9 and TRBJ2-7; as DNA is missing, the TRBD2 call by TCRdb cannot be tested. Germline CDR1 is SGDLS and CDR2 is YYNGEE. This CDR3 spans 15 amino acids. The CDR3 loop reads CASSVGAAQTYEQYF.

This chain uses TRBV12-3 or TRBV12-4 with TRBJ2-1; TCRdb lists TRBD2, though no DNA is available to test this call. This CDR3 comprises 13 residues. CDR3 sequence: CASSLGEVNEQFF.

CDR3 residues: CASSQTSGGVETQYF. V usage is TRBV6-5 and J usage is TRBJ2-5; TCRdb indicates TRBD2, and absent DNA this call remains unverified. The CDR3 consists of 15 residues. Germline CDR1 reads MNHEY; CDR2 reads SVGAGI.

The genes are TRBV7-2 and TRBJ2-2; checking the TCRdb D call of TRBD1 is not possible without DNA. Germline CDR1 is SGHTA and CDR2 is FQGNSA. The CDR3 has 14 amino acids. The CDR3 reads CASSSRVYTGELFF.

The V and J genes are TRBV6-2 or TRBV6-3 and TRBJ2-3. Per the germline V gene, CDR1 is MNHEY and CDR2 is SVGEGT. This CDR3 comprises 13 residues. The CDR3 sequence is CASRPDSTDTQYF.

The J gene is TRBJ2-1, the V gene TRBV19; TCRdb selects TRBD1, and the lack of DNA leaves this call unchecked. In germline, CDR1 is LNHDA, CDR2 SQIVND (reference sequence). CDR3 size: 15 residues. This CDR3 reads CATRPGTGGYNEQFF.

This chain connects TRBV15 to TRBJ1-1; lacking DNA, the TRBD1 call made by TCRdb goes unchecked. The CDR3 has 14 amino acids. Per the germline V gene, CDR1 is LNHNV and CDR2 is YYDKDF (reference sequence). This CDR3 is CATSSDRVFTEAFF. Full variable domain (outside the CDR3, taken from reference TRBV15 and TRBJ1-1): DAMVIQNPRYQVTQFGKPVTLSCSQTLNHNVMYWYQQKSSQAPKLLFHYYDKDFNNEADTPDNFQSRRPNTSFCFLDIRSPGLGDTAMYLCATSSDRVFTEAFFGQGTRLTVV.

The chain carries TRBV29-1 and TRBJ1-1. This CDR3 spans 15 amino acids. Per germline, CDR1 SQVTM and CDR2 ANQGSEA. CDR3 residues: CSVERVGSMNTEAFF.

V is TRBV7-9 and J is TRBJ2-3; TCRdb calls TRBD1, which cannot be checked without DNA. The CDR3 has 16 residues. Germline CDR1 SEHNR, CDR2 FQNEAQ (reference sequence). The CDR3 region is CASSLRVQGVADTQYF.

The rearrangement joins TRBV19 to TRBJ2-1; lacking DNA, the TRBD1 call made by TCRdb goes unchecked. The CDR3 covers 16 residues. The V gene's germline CDR1 is LNHDA and CDR2 SQIVND (reference sequence). CDR3 loop: CASSMEGVNWDNEQFF.

The chain carries TRBV28 and TRBJ2-1. This CDR3 spans 16 amino acids. Germline CDR1 is MDHEN and CDR2 is SYDVKM. The CDR3 sequence is CASSLAQRNSYNEQFF.

This chain joins TRBV29-1 and TRBJ2-1; the D gene TCRdb calls, TRBD2, cannot be checked with no DNA. This CDR3 is built from 17 residues. The germline V gene has CDR1 SQVTM and CDR2 ANQGSEA. This CDR3 reads CSVEFAGLAKEVREQFF.

This rearrangement joins TRBV7-9 to TRBJ1-2; TCRdb picks TRBD1, but there is no DNA to check that call. Germline-derived CDR1 and CDR2 are SEHNR and FQNEAQ (reference sequence). This CDR3 comprises 18 residues. CDR3 sequence: CASSLVYMTAPYGYGYTF.

The CDR3 here is CASGLSRSGELFF. The chain carries TRBV4-1 and TRBJ2-2; there is no DNA to check the TCRdb D call of TRBD2. CDR3 length: 13 amino acids. Germline-derived CDR1 and CDR2 are MGHRA and YSYEKL.

The chain is built from TRBV29-1 and TRBJ1-1. Per the germline V gene, CDR1 is SQVTM and CDR2 is ANQGSEA. This CDR3 is 16 amino acids long. CDR3 residues: CSVAWWYEGPNTEAFF. Complete variable domain (other parts from reference TRBV29-1 and TRBJ1-1): SAVISQKPSRDICQRGTSLTIQCQVDSQVTMMFWYRQQPGQSLTLIATANQGSEATYESGFVIDKFPISRPNLTFSTLTVSNMSPEDSSIYLCSVAWWYEGPNTEAFFGQGTRLTVV.